A selection of T cell receptor beta chains follows, all from one sample in a study of cytomegalovirus exposure and HLA in healthy donors. Libraries were prepared by immunoSEQ multiplex PCR; TCRdb keeps only in-frame clonotypes and omits some of them. The sample contains over 130,000 clones, 65% to 90% of which appear only once. Input material: PBMCs. Every receptor here comes from a female donor in good health and CMV-seronegative. Each CDR3 is given with its conserved first and last residue. The order of the fields is CDR3 DNA, CDR3 protein, V gene, clone size, J gene, D gene. D genes are given only for firm matches. The listing skips clone size in some rows; elsewhere it reads once, few, many or a size class.

CDR3nt: TGTGCCAGCAGCAGAGACAGGGGGGCTGAAGCTTTCTTT; CDR3aa: CASSRDRGAEAFF; v_gene: TRBV7-3; abundance: few; j_gene: TRBJ1-1; d_gene: TRBD1
CDR3nt: TGTGCCAGCAGCTTTTTACAGGGAGCTGAAGCTTTCTTT; CDR3aa: CASSFLQGAEAFF; v_gene: TRBV7-3; abundance: NA; j_gene: TRBJ1-1; d_gene: NA
CDR3nt: TGCGCCAGCAGCCAAGGAACACAGGGTTTGGGCACTGAAGCTTTCTTT; CDR3aa: CASSQGTQGLGTEAFF; v_gene: TRBV4-1; abundance: NA; j_gene: TRBJ1-1; d_gene: NA
CDR3nt: TGCGCCAGCAGCTTGTACAGGGGGACCTACGAGCAGTACTTC; CDR3aa: CASSLYRGTYEQYF; v_gene: TRBV5-1; abundance: NA; j_gene: TRBJ2-7; d_gene: TRBD1
CDR3nt: TGTGCCAGCAGTCTTACTAGCGGGAGGCCGTACGAGCAGTACTTC; CDR3aa: CASSLTSGRPYEQYF; v_gene: TRBV28; abundance: NA; j_gene: TRBJ2-7; d_gene: TRBD2
CDR3nt: TGTGCCAGCAGCCAAACTGTCGACGAGCAGTACTTC; CDR3aa: CASSQTVDEQYF; v_gene: TRBV4-2; abundance: NA; j_gene: TRBJ2-7; d_gene: NA
CDR3nt: TGCGCCAGCAGCTTGGCGCAGGGGCGAGAGCAGTACTTC; CDR3aa: CASSLAQGREQYF; v_gene: TRBV5-1; abundance: NA; j_gene: TRBJ2-7; d_gene: NA
CDR3nt: TGTGCCAGCAGCCAAGTCTCGGCGGACAGGTCCCAAAACACCATATATTTT; CDR3aa: CASSQVSADRSQNTIYF; v_gene: TRBV4-2; abundance: NA; j_gene: TRBJ1-3; d_gene: TRBD1
CDR3nt: TGTGCCAGCAGTGAAACAGGAAAAAGGGGCATTCAGTACTTC; CDR3aa: CASSETGKRGIQYF; v_gene: TRBV25-1; abundance: NA; j_gene: TRBJ2-4; d_gene: NA
CDR3nt: TGTGCCAGCACAAGCGGGAACTCCTACAATGAGCAGTTCTTC; CDR3aa: CASTSGNSYNEQFF; v_gene: TRBV7-9; abundance: NA; j_gene: TRBJ2-1; d_gene: TRBD2
CDR3nt: TGCGCCAGCAGCCAATACGGGAGGGGCGGGGTGACCCAGTACTTC; CDR3aa: CASSQYGRGGVTQYF; v_gene: TRBV4-1; abundance: NA; j_gene: TRBJ2-5; d_gene: TRBD2
CDR3nt: TGTGCCAGCTCCCTTAGCGGGAGAGTTACCGGGGAGCTGTTTTTT; CDR3aa: CASSLSGRVTGELFF; v_gene: TRBV18; abundance: once; j_gene: TRBJ2-2; d_gene: TRBD2
CDR3nt: TGTGCCAGCAGTGCCGGACAGGGCTATGGCTACACCTTC; CDR3aa: CASSAGQGYGYTF; v_gene: TRBV6-1; abundance: NA; j_gene: TRBJ1-2; d_gene: TRBD1
CDR3nt: TGTGCCAGCGGTGAGGAGCGGCTGGACAATGAGCAGTTCTTC; CDR3aa: CASGEERLDNEQFF; v_gene: TRBV5-6; abundance: NA; j_gene: TRBJ2-1; d_gene: NA
CDR3nt: TGTGCCAGCAGTTTATGGGGTGACAGCCACAATGAGCAGTTCTTC; CDR3aa: CASSLWGDSHNEQFF; v_gene: TRBV28; abundance: NA; j_gene: TRBJ2-1; d_gene: NA
CDR3nt: TGTGCCAGCAGCTTGGGACTAGCGGGAGGGATCAATGAGCAGTTCTTC; CDR3aa: CASSLGLAGGINEQFF; v_gene: TRBV7-9; abundance: NA; j_gene: TRBJ2-1; d_gene: TRBD2
CDR3nt: TGTGCCAGCAGACCCCCCGGGACAGTTAACTATGGCTACACCTTC; CDR3aa: CASRPPGTVNYGYTF; v_gene: TRBV14; abundance: NA; j_gene: TRBJ1-2; d_gene: TRBD1
CDR3nt: TGTGCCAGCAGTACAGTCAACCCCGGGAACAATGAGCAGTTCTTC; CDR3aa: CASSTVNPGNNEQFF; v_gene: TRBV28; abundance: NA; j_gene: TRBJ2-1; d_gene: NA
CDR3nt: TGCAGCGTTGTAGAACTAGCGGGCGAGACCCAGTACTTC; CDR3aa: CSVVELAGETQYF; v_gene: TRBV29-1; abundance: NA; j_gene: TRBJ2-5; d_gene: TRBD2
CDR3nt: TGCAGCGTTTCCCCGGGGACTCACACTGAAGCTTTCTTT; CDR3aa: CSVSPGTHTEAFF; v_gene: TRBV29-1; abundance: NA; j_gene: TRBJ1-1; d_gene: NA
CDR3nt: TGCGCCAGCAGCCAAGTAGGACGGGAGTTAGGAGAGACCCAGTACTTC; CDR3aa: CASSQVGRELGETQYF; v_gene: TRBV4-1; abundance: NA; j_gene: TRBJ2-5; d_gene: NA
CDR3nt: TGTGCCAGCAGCAAACAGGGGGCCATGAACACTGAAGCTTTCTTT; CDR3aa: CASSKQGAMNTEAFF; v_gene: TRBV6-5; abundance: once; j_gene: TRBJ1-1; d_gene: TRBD1
CDR3nt: TGTGCCAGCAGTTACTCGTCCAGGGTAGGAGATACGCAGTATTTT; CDR3aa: CASSYSSRVGDTQYF; v_gene: TRBV6-5; abundance: NA; j_gene: TRBJ2-3; d_gene: NA
CDR3nt: TGTGCCAGCAGCTTGGAGCGGGCCCGGGAGCAGTACTTC; CDR3aa: CASSLERAREQYF; v_gene: TRBV7-2; abundance: NA; j_gene: TRBJ2-7; d_gene: NA
CDR3nt: TGTGCCAGCAGTGTGGGGGTCGACAGGTTGCGCGGCAATGAGCAGTTCTTC; CDR3aa: CASSVGVDRLRGNEQFF; v_gene: TRBV25-1; abundance: NA; j_gene: TRBJ2-1; d_gene: NA
CDR3nt: TGTGCCAGCAACAGCCCGGACAGGAGATTCACCGGGGAGCTGTTTTTT; CDR3aa: CASNSPDRRFTGELFF; v_gene: TRBV5-6; abundance: NA; j_gene: TRBJ2-2; d_gene: TRBD1
CDR3nt: TGTGCCAGCAGTGAATATCTGGGGACAGCTTATGGCTACACCTTC; CDR3aa: CASSEYLGTAYGYTF; v_gene: TRBV25-1; abundance: NA; j_gene: TRBJ1-2; d_gene: TRBD1
CDR3nt: TGTGCCAGCAGTTACTTACTAGCGATGAATGAGCAGTTCTTC; CDR3aa: CASSYLLAMNEQFF; v_gene: TRBV6-5; abundance: NA; j_gene: TRBJ2-1; d_gene: TRBD2
CDR3nt: TGTGCCAGCAGCTTAATTGGGGACAGGAGCTCCTACGAGCAGTACTTC; CDR3aa: CASSLIGDRSSYEQYF; v_gene: TRBV11-2; abundance: NA; j_gene: TRBJ2-7; d_gene: TRBD1
CDR3nt: TGTGCCAGCAGGCCCGAGGGAAGTTTTGGCGAAAAACTGTTTTTT; CDR3aa: CASRPEGSFGEKLFF; v_gene: TRBV28; abundance: NA; j_gene: TRBJ1-4; d_gene: NA
CDR3nt: TGTGCCAGCAGTTTGGCCCTTTTCTATGGCTACACCTTC; CDR3aa: CASSLALFYGYTF; v_gene: TRBV28; abundance: NA; j_gene: TRBJ1-2; d_gene: NA
CDR3nt: TGCGCCAGCAGGGGACAGATCATGAACACTGAAGCTTTCTTT; CDR3aa: CASRGQIMNTEAFF; v_gene: TRBV10-2; abundance: few; j_gene: TRBJ1-1; d_gene: TRBD1
CDR3nt: TGTGCCAGCAGCTTTCCTGCAACTAATGAAAAACTGTTTTTT; CDR3aa: CASSFPATNEKLFF; v_gene: TRBV5-6; abundance: NA; j_gene: TRBJ1-4; d_gene: NA
CDR3nt: TGTGCCAGCAGACAAGGGGATCAGCCCCAGCATTTT; CDR3aa: CASRQGDQPQHF; v_gene: TRBV5-6; abundance: NA; j_gene: TRBJ1-5; d_gene: NA
CDR3nt: TGTGCCAGCAGTGAAAGGGCCAGGGACGAGCAGTACTTC; CDR3aa: CASSERARDEQYF; v_gene: TRBV25-1; abundance: NA; j_gene: TRBJ2-7; d_gene: NA
CDR3nt: TGTGCCAGCAGTTATACAGGGTACGAGCAGTACTTC; CDR3aa: CASSYTGYEQYF; v_gene: TRBV6-5; abundance: NA; j_gene: TRBJ2-7; d_gene: NA
CDR3nt: TGTGCCAGCAGGGGGGACAGTACCTACGAGCAGTACTTC; CDR3aa: CASRGDSTYEQYF; v_gene: TRBV2; abundance: NA; j_gene: TRBJ2-7; d_gene: TRBD1
CDR3nt: TGTGCCAGCAGTTCTAGCGACAGCTCCTACAATGAGCAGTTCTTC; CDR3aa: CASSSSDSSYNEQFF; v_gene: TRBV27; abundance: NA; j_gene: TRBJ2-1; d_gene: NA
CDR3nt: TGTGCCAGCAGTTTGCTCCGGGACAGGGGGTCCTACGAGCAGTACTTC; CDR3aa: CASSLLRDRGSYEQYF; v_gene: TRBV27; abundance: NA; j_gene: TRBJ2-7; d_gene: TRBD1
CDR3nt: TGTGCCAGCAGCCCGCAGTCCCGTTCTAGCACAGATACGCAGTATTTT; CDR3aa: CASSPQSRSSTDTQYF; v_gene: TRBV13; abundance: once; j_gene: TRBJ2-3; d_gene: NA
CDR3nt: TGTGCCAGCAGCACATACACCGGGGAGCTGTTTTTT; CDR3aa: CASSTYTGELFF; v_gene: TRBV9; abundance: NA; j_gene: TRBJ2-2; d_gene: NA
CDR3nt: TGCGCCAGCAGCTTGGGACCCCAGGGGCCAATCTCTGGAAACACCATATATTTT; CDR3aa: CASSLGPQGPISGNTIYF; v_gene: TRBV5-1; abundance: NA; j_gene: TRBJ1-3; d_gene: NA
CDR3nt: TGTGCCAGCAGACTCTCCGGGACTAGCAGCACAGATACGCAGTATTTT; CDR3aa: CASRLSGTSSTDTQYF; v_gene: TRBV27; abundance: few; j_gene: TRBJ2-3; d_gene: TRBD2